The rows below give T cell receptor beta chains drawn from one sample of a study of cytomegalovirus exposure and HLA in healthy donors. Only in-frame clones appear in the TCRdb table, and some are missing; sequencing was by immunoSEQ multiplex PCR. The table includes over 90,000 clones, roughly 77% detected once. Source material: PBMCs. Receptors were obtained from a woman in her late teens or twenties in good health and CMV-seropositive. Both conserved end residues are part of each CDR3. Fields, in order: J gene, clone size, V gene, D gene, CDR3 DNA, CDR3 protein. D genes are given only for firm matches. The size of a clone is reported for some rows only, either as once, few or many, or as a class for expanded clones.

j_call: TRBJ2-2
clone_size: .
v_call: TRBV4-3
d_call: .
cdr3_nt: TGCGCCAGCAGCCAGACACCGCAGATGAACACCGGGGAGCTGTTTTTT
cdr3_aa: CASSQTPQMNTGELFF

j_call: TRBJ2-7
clone_size: .
v_call: TRBV9
d_call: TRBD2
cdr3_nt: TGTGCCAGCAGCGATCGACTAGCGGGGCTCGACGAGCAGTACTTC
cdr3_aa: CASSDRLAGLDEQYF

j_call: TRBJ1-1
clone_size: .
v_call: TRBV10-3
d_call: .
cdr3_nt: TGTGCCATCAGTGGTCGAGGGTTGAACACTGAAGCTTTCTTT
cdr3_aa: CAISGRGLNTEAFF

j_call: TRBJ2-3
clone_size: .
v_call: TRBV1
d_call: .
cdr3_nt: TGCACCAGCAGCCAGGGGAACGACAGGGGGCACACAGATACGCAGTATTTT
cdr3_aa: CTSSQGNDRGHTDTQYF

j_call: TRBJ1-5
clone_size: .
v_call: TRBV4-1
d_call: .
cdr3_nt: TGCGCCAGCAGCCAGGGGAACGCGGACAGCTATAGCAATCAGCCCCAGCATTTT
cdr3_aa: CASSQGNADSYSNQPQHF

j_call: TRBJ2-5
clone_size: .
v_call: TRBV18
d_call: .
cdr3_nt: TGTGCCAGCTCAGACAGACTTCAAGAGACCCAGTACTTC
cdr3_aa: CASSDRLQETQYF

j_call: TRBJ2-5
clone_size: .
v_call: TRBV10-3
d_call: TRBD2
cdr3_nt: TGTGCCATCAGTGCTGACGGGAGGCAAGAGACCCAGTACTTC
cdr3_aa: CAISADGRQETQYF

j_call: TRBJ1-5
clone_size: .
v_call: TRBV28
d_call: TRBD1
cdr3_nt: TGTGCCAGCAGTTTAATTAGCAGGGGGGCGGATCAGCCCCAGCATTTT
cdr3_aa: CASSLISRGADQPQHF

j_call: TRBJ1-2
clone_size: .
v_call: TRBV4-2
d_call: .
cdr3_nt: TGTGCCAGCAGCCAAACCCCACAGGTGGCCTATGGCTACACCTTC
cdr3_aa: CASSQTPQVAYGYTF

j_call: TRBJ2-3
clone_size: .
v_call: TRBV7-9
d_call: .
cdr3_nt: TGTGCCAGCAGCAACACGGGGGACACGCAGTATTTT
cdr3_aa: CASSNTGDTQYF

j_call: TRBJ1-3
clone_size: .
v_call: TRBV6-5
d_call: .
cdr3_nt: TGTGCCAGCCGGTCGGTGGGAAACACCATATATTTT
cdr3_aa: CASRSVGNTIYF

j_call: TRBJ1-1
clone_size: few
v_call: TRBV6-1
d_call: TRBD1
cdr3_nt: TGTGCCAGCAGCCCCCAGGGGGCGGTGAACACTGAAGCTTTCTTT
cdr3_aa: CASSPQGAVNTEAFF

j_call: TRBJ1-2
clone_size: .
v_call: TRBV14
d_call: TRBD1
cdr3_nt: TGTGCCAGCAGCCCCCCGACAGGGTTGTTTGGCTACACCTTC
cdr3_aa: CASSPPTGLFGYTF

j_call: TRBJ1-1
clone_size: once
v_call: TRBV5-1
d_call: .
cdr3_nt: TGCGCCAGCAGCTTGGCCGGGACATCCCCTGAAGCTTTCTTT
cdr3_aa: CASSLAGTSPEAFF

j_call: TRBJ2-7
clone_size: few
v_call: TRBV19
d_call: .
cdr3_nt: TGTGCCAGTACGCCCTCCCGGACATCGACCTACGAGCAGTACTTC
cdr3_aa: CASTPSRTSTYEQYF

j_call: TRBJ1-3
clone_size: .
v_call: TRBV5-1
d_call: .
cdr3_nt: TGCGCCAGCAGCCCCAGTGGGCCGAGCCCCACCTCTGGAAACACCATATATTTT
cdr3_aa: CASSPSGPSPTSGNTIYF

j_call: TRBJ1-5
clone_size: .
v_call: TRBV13
d_call: .
cdr3_nt: TGTGCCAGCAGCTTAGGTACACAGCCCCAGCATTTT
cdr3_aa: CASSLGTQPQHF

j_call: TRBJ2-7
clone_size: .
v_call: TRBV5-4
d_call: .
cdr3_nt: TGTGCCAGCAGCTTGTCTCCCAGGGGCGGGGAGCAGTACTTC
cdr3_aa: CASSLSPRGGEQYF

j_call: TRBJ1-1
clone_size: once
v_call: TRBV5-8
d_call: .
cdr3_nt: TGTGCCAGCAGCCAAACGGGGGTTTACACTGAAGCTTTCTTT
cdr3_aa: CASSQTGVYTEAFF

j_call: TRBJ2-7
clone_size: .
v_call: TRBV18
d_call: .
cdr3_nt: TGTGCCAGCTCACACAGGAGCTTATACGAGCAGTACTTC
cdr3_aa: CASSHRSLYEQYF

j_call: TRBJ2-7
clone_size: .
v_call: TRBV4-3
d_call: TRBD2
cdr3_nt: TGCGCCAGCAGCCAAGATTCCGGGACTACCGCCACCTACGAGCAGTACTTC
cdr3_aa: CASSQDSGTTATYEQYF

j_call: TRBJ2-1
clone_size: .
v_call: TRBV27
d_call: TRBD1
cdr3_nt: TGTGCCAGCACCTTGCGGGACAGGGCCTACAATGAGCAGTTCTTC
cdr3_aa: CASTLRDRAYNEQFF

j_call: TRBJ2-1
clone_size: .
v_call: TRBV5-6
d_call: .
cdr3_nt: TGTGCCAGCAGCTTGGACCCCGCGAGCTCCTACAATGAGCAGTTCTTC
cdr3_aa: CASSLDPASSYNEQFF

j_call: TRBJ1-5
clone_size: .
v_call: TRBV28
d_call: .
cdr3_nt: TGTGCCAGCAGTTTACCGGGAATTAGCAATCAGCCCCAGCATTTT
cdr3_aa: CASSLPGISNQPQHF

j_call: TRBJ1-1
clone_size: .
v_call: TRBV7-2
d_call: .
cdr3_nt: TGTGCCAGCAGCTTATCAGGTCAGAACACTGAAGCTTTCTTT
cdr3_aa: CASSLSGQNTEAFF

j_call: TRBJ2-7
clone_size: few
v_call: TRBV27
d_call: TRBD2
cdr3_nt: TGTGCCAGCAGTTTATCTGCGGGGGGCGAGGTATACGAGCAGTACTTC
cdr3_aa: CASSLSAGGEVYEQYF

j_call: TRBJ2-3
clone_size: .
v_call: TRBV11-2
d_call: .
cdr3_nt: TGTGCCAGCAGCTTAATCTGGCGAGGCGGCACAGATACGCAGTATTTT
cdr3_aa: CASSLIWRGGTDTQYF

j_call: TRBJ2-7
clone_size: .
v_call: TRBV11-1
d_call: TRBD1
cdr3_nt: TGTGCCAGCAGCTTATCCGACAGGGGAACCTACGAGCAGTACTTC
cdr3_aa: CASSLSDRGTYEQYF

j_call: TRBJ2-7
clone_size: .
v_call: TRBV6-1
d_call: TRBD2
cdr3_nt: TGTGCCAGCAGTGTGGTAGCGGGGGACATCTACGAGCAGTACTTC
cdr3_aa: CASSVVAGDIYEQYF

j_call: TRBJ1-4
clone_size: few
v_call: TRBV5-4
d_call: TRBD1
cdr3_nt: TGTGCCAGCAGCTCGGGACAGGGAAGAGAAAAACTGTTTTTT
cdr3_aa: CASSSGQGREKLFF

j_call: TRBJ1-1
clone_size: .
v_call: TRBV7-9
d_call: .
cdr3_nt: TGTGCCAGCAGCTTAGGTCTTTCTGAAGCTTTCTTT
cdr3_aa: CASSLGLSEAFF

j_call: TRBJ2-1
clone_size: .
v_call: TRBV7-2
d_call: TRBD2
cdr3_nt: TGTGCCAGCAGCTTTGGGACTAGCGGTGGTGGTGAGCAGTTCTTC
cdr3_aa: CASSFGTSGGGEQFF

j_call: TRBJ2-7
clone_size: .
v_call: TRBV10-3
d_call: TRBD1
cdr3_nt: TGTGCCATCAGTGGGACAGGACAAGGCTACGAGCAGTACTTC
cdr3_aa: CAISGTGQGYEQYF

j_call: TRBJ2-3
clone_size: .
v_call: TRBV9
d_call: .
cdr3_nt: TGTGCCAGCAGCGTAGGGGGCGGAAGCACAGATACGCAGTATTTT
cdr3_aa: CASSVGGGSTDTQYF

j_call: TRBJ1-5
clone_size: .
v_call: TRBV6-5
d_call: TRBD1
cdr3_nt: TGTGCCAGCAGTCCCAGGGGGTCGAATCAGCCCCAGCATTTT
cdr3_aa: CASSPRGSNQPQHF

j_call: TRBJ2-6
clone_size: few
v_call: TRBV5-1
d_call: .
cdr3_nt: TGCGCCAGCAGCTTGGTCCTGGGGCCGCACTCTGGGGCCAACGTCCTGACTTTC
cdr3_aa: CASSLVLGPHSGANVLTF

j_call: TRBJ2-7
clone_size: .
v_call: TRBV29-1
d_call: TRBD2
cdr3_nt: TGCAGCGTCCTCGCTTGGACTAGCGGGAGTTCCTACGAGCAGTACTTC
cdr3_aa: CSVLAWTSGSSYEQYF

j_call: TRBJ2-1
clone_size: .
v_call: TRBV5-1
d_call: TRBD2
cdr3_nt: TGCGCCAGCAGCTTGGGGGGCGGGGGGGCAATATACAATGAGCAGTTCTTC
cdr3_aa: CASSLGGGGAIYNEQFF

j_call: TRBJ2-5
clone_size: .
v_call: TRBV5-4
d_call: TRBD2
cdr3_nt: TGTGCCAGCAGCTTGGAAATAGCGGGGGGGAGGGAGACCCAGTACTTC
cdr3_aa: CASSLEIAGGRETQYF

j_call: TRBJ2-1
clone_size: .
v_call: TRBV28
d_call: TRBD2
cdr3_nt: TGTGCCAGCAAGACTAGAGAGCGGGGGGATAATGAGCAGTTCTTC
cdr3_aa: CASKTRERGDNEQFF

j_call: TRBJ2-7
clone_size: once
v_call: TRBV28
d_call: .
cdr3_nt: TGTGCCAGCAGTTTGGAGGAATACGAGCAGTACTTC
cdr3_aa: CASSLEEYEQYF

j_call: TRBJ2-7
clone_size: .
v_call: TRBV29-1
d_call: TRBD1
cdr3_nt: TGCAGCGTCCTAACGGGACAGACCTACGAGCAGTACTTC
cdr3_aa: CSVLTGQTYEQYF

j_call: TRBJ1-2
clone_size: .
v_call: TRBV7-2
d_call: .
cdr3_nt: TGTGCCAGCAGCTTAAGGGGGAAAATCTCTGGCTACACCTTC
cdr3_aa: CASSLRGKISGYTF

j_call: TRBJ2-1
clone_size: once
v_call: TRBV7-9
d_call: .
cdr3_nt: TGTGCCAGCAGCCCCAGGGTAAACCCCTACAATGAGCAGTTCTTC
cdr3_aa: CASSPRVNPYNEQFF

j_call: TRBJ2-7
clone_size: .
v_call: TRBV6-1
d_call: .
cdr3_nt: TGTGCCAGCAGTGTACCCCGGGTCCCGGGGGTCTCCTACGAGCAGTACTTC
cdr3_aa: CASSVPRVPGVSYEQYF

j_call: TRBJ2-7
clone_size: once
v_call: TRBV7-9
d_call: TRBD1
cdr3_nt: TGTGCCAGCAGCCCAAAAGCGAGGCAGGGGGACTCCTACGAGCAGTACTTC
cdr3_aa: CASSPKARQGDSYEQYF

j_call: TRBJ1-2
clone_size: .
v_call: TRBV10-2
d_call: .
cdr3_nt: TGCGCCAGCAGTGAGGGGGAGTACGACTATGGCTACACCTTC
cdr3_aa: CASSEGEYDYGYTF

j_call: TRBJ1-1
clone_size: .
v_call: TRBV7-9
d_call: .
cdr3_nt: TGTGCCAGCAGCTTACGGGAGAACACTGAAGCTTTCTTT
cdr3_aa: CASSLRENTEAFF

j_call: TRBJ1-1
clone_size: few
v_call: TRBV6-6
d_call: TRBD1
cdr3_nt: TGTGCCAGCAGTTCCTACAGGGGCACTGAAGCTTTCTTT
cdr3_aa: CASSSYRGTEAFF

j_call: TRBJ2-7
clone_size: once
v_call: TRBV6-5
d_call: TRBD2
cdr3_nt: TGTGCCAGCAGTATAGCGGGAGGAGAGAAGCAGTACTTC
cdr3_aa: CASSIAGGEKQYF

j_call: TRBJ2-3
clone_size: .
v_call: TRBV7-2
d_call: .
cdr3_nt: TGTGCCAGCACCTTGAAGGGGACAGATACGCAGTATTTT
cdr3_aa: CASTLKGTDTQYF

j_call: TRBJ2-1
clone_size: .
v_call: TRBV6-5
d_call: .
cdr3_nt: TGTGCCAGCAGCCAGACTGCACGCTCCTACAATGAGCAGTTCTTC
cdr3_aa: CASSQTARSYNEQFF

j_call: TRBJ2-5
clone_size: few
v_call: TRBV7-9
d_call: TRBD2
cdr3_nt: TGTGCCAGCAGCTTAGGACAGACTAGCGTAATAGAGACCCAGTACTTC
cdr3_aa: CASSLGQTSVIETQYF

j_call: TRBJ1-1
clone_size: .
v_call: TRBV15
d_call: TRBD1
cdr3_nt: TGTGCCACCAGCAGAGTTGGGACAGCCTCTGAAGCTTTCTTT
cdr3_aa: CATSRVGTASEAFF

j_call: TRBJ2-1
clone_size: .
v_call: TRBV2
d_call: .
cdr3_nt: TGTGCCAGCAGTCATAACAGGCTCGGTCGGGCGTACAATGAGCAGTTCTTC
cdr3_aa: CASSHNRLGRAYNEQFF

j_call: TRBJ2-3
clone_size: few
v_call: TRBV6-4
d_call: .
cdr3_nt: TGTGCCAGCAGTGACTCGAGGGGGGGTACAGATACGCAGTATTTT
cdr3_aa: CASSDSRGGTDTQYF

j_call: TRBJ2-5
clone_size: .
v_call: TRBV14
d_call: .
cdr3_nt: TGTGCCAGCAGCCAAGATGTACTACTGGCAGAGACCCAGTACTTC
cdr3_aa: CASSQDVLLAETQYF

j_call: TRBJ2-5
clone_size: few
v_call: TRBV7-3
d_call: .
cdr3_nt: TGTGCCAGCAGCCCCAACTCCCTAGGGACCCAGTACTTC
cdr3_aa: CASSPNSLGTQYF

j_call: TRBJ1-5
clone_size: .
v_call: TRBV7-9
d_call: .
cdr3_nt: TGTGCCAGCAGCTCTGGGGCAAAGAGTGATCAGCCCCAGCATTTT
cdr3_aa: CASSSGAKSDQPQHF